The next 5 T cell receptor beta chains were all read from a single sample in a study of blood T cell repertoires in COVID-19. Assay used: immunoSEQ multiplex PCR; TCRdb lists only in-frame clones, some missing. The sample gives about 210,000 clones, about four fifths of which show up once; 7.8% is in the top ten. The sequencing sample was made of peripheral blood. Receptors were obtained from a woman of 80 years or more with COVID-19, enrolled during active disease.

This clone has only a few counts. This rearrangement joins TRBV5-4 to TRBJ1-2, with 7 nucleotides matching TRBD1. The CDR3 is 15 amino acids. CDR1 is SGHNT, CDR2 YYREEE, per germline (reference sequence). J gave up 1 base and V 4 bases, and 7 bases lay outside the gene matches. The CDR3 nucleotides are TGTGCCAGCAGCCCGACGACAGGGAGTAACTATGGCTACACCTTC. Protein: CASSPTTGSNYGYTF.

This clone was detected a few times. The chain links TRBV7-9 to TRBJ2-7; maybe TRBD1 (6 bases). V was trimmed by 7 bases and J by 0 bases, leaving 13 bases between them. This CDR3 has 14 amino acids. Germline-derived CDR1 and CDR2 are SEHNR and FQNEAQ (reference sequence). The chain's CDR3 is CASILQGSSYEQYF. CDR3 DNA sequence: TGTGCCAGCATTTTGCAGGGGAGCTCCTACGAGCAGTACTTC.

V gene TRBV7-9 combines with J gene TRBJ1-1, with 7 positions matching TRBD1. V shed 3 bases and J 3 bases; nucleotides not matched to a gene: 4. Germline V gene sequence: CDR1 SEHNR, CDR2 FQNEAQ (reference sequence). This CDR3 comprises 14 residues. The CDR3 DNA sequence: TGTGCCAGCAGCTTTACCGGGACAGACACTGAAGCTTTCTTT. It specifies CASSFTGTDTEAFF.

The V and J genes are TRBV9 and TRBJ1-3; D gene ambiguous. Germline CDR1 and CDR2: SGDLS and YYNGEE. This CDR3 region has 16 residues. Trimming removed 3 bases at V and 4 bases at J, with 17 bases between. The CDR3 nucleotides read TGTGCCAGCAGCGCCACCGTCGGGTATGCCGGAAACACCATATATTTT. This encodes CASSATVGYAGNTIYF.

This clone has a single count. The chain recombines TRBV3-1 (or the pseudogene TRBV3-2) with TRBJ1-5; D is perhaps TRBD1 (5 bases). The CDR3 consists of 13 residues. CDR1 and CDR2 from the germline V gene are LGHDT and YNNKEL (reference sequence). Deletions cut 1 base from V and 6 bases from J, with 7 bases between. The DNA of the CDR3 is TGTGCCAGCAGCCAAGTGCAGGGTCAGCCCCAGCATTTT. This gives the protein CASSQVQGQPQHF.